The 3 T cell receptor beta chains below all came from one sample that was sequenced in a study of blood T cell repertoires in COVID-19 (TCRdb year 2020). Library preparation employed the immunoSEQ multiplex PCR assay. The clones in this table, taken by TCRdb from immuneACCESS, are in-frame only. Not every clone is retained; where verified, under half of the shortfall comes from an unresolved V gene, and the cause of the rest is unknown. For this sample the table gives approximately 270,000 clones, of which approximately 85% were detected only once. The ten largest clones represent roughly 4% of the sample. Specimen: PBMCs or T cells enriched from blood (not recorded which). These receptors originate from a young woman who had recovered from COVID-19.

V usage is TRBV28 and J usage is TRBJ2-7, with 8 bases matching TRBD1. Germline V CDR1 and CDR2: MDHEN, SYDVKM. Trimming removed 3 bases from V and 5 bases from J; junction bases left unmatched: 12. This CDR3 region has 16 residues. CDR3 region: CASSFSPGTGMDEQYF. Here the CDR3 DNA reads TGTGCCAGCAGTTTTAGCCCCGGGACAGGTATGGACGAGCAGTACTTC.

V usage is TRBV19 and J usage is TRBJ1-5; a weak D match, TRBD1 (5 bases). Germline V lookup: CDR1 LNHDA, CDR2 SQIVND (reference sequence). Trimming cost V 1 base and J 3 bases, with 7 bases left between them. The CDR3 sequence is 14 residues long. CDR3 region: CASSIAQVNQPQHF. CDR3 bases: TGTGCCAGTAGTATAGCACAGGTCAATCAGCCCCAGCATTTT.

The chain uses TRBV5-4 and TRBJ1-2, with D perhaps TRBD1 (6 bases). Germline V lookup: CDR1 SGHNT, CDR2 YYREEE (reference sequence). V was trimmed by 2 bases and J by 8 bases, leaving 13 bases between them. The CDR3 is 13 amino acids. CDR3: CASSFKGGVGYTF. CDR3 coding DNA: TGTGCCAGCAGCTTTAAAGGGGGAGTGGGCTACACCTTC.